The T cell receptor beta chain under discussion was sequenced for a study of blood T cell repertoires in COVID-19. Study overall: The United States, Italy and Spain were the sources of the acute and convalescent COVID-19 samples. Sources were T cells, B-cell-depleted T cells, or PBMCs; the material itself was cDNA or gDNA.

CDR3 length: 16 amino acids. V lost 2 bases and J lost 7; bases outside the gene matches: 13. In the original analysis: Reference gene primers were amplified, and this amplification served to estimate nucleated cell counts. Some clones are missing from TCRdb's copy, which holds only in-frame ones; the method was immunoSEQ multiplex PCR. That table is the source of V, J and clone size, and D and trimming were worked out from the DNA. The table includes about 220,000 clones, 87% detected once. At least ten counts were recorded for this clone. Cohorts were determined from participant-reported clinical history.

Input material: PBMCs or T cells enriched from blood (not recorded which). The rearrangement joins TRBV23-1 to TRBJ1-2; 7 nucleotides match TRBD1. TRBV23-1 is an open reading frame, and its role is uncertain. This TCR derives from a woman aged 25 to 39 with acute COVID-19. The CDR3, as DNA: TGCGCCAGCAGTCAAATAGGGACAGAGAATATGGGTGGCTACACCTTC. It is translated as CASSQIGTENMGGYTF.